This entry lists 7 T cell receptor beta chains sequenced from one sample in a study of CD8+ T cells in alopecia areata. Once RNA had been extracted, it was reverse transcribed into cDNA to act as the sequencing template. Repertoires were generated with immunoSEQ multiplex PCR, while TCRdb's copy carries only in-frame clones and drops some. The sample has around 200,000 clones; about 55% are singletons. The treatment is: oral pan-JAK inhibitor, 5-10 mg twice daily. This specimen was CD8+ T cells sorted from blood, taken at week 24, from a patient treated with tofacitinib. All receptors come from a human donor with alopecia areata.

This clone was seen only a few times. CDR3 DNA: TGTGCCAGCAGTTACGCGACAGGGGTCAAGGAGCAGTACTTC. Translated, it gives CASSYATGVKEQYF. This chain uses TRBV6-5 with TRBJ2-7; 8 bases match TRBD1. Germline V gene sequence: CDR1 MNHEY, CDR2 SVGAGI. Trimming cost V 2 bases and J 7 bases; bases outside gene matches: 7. The CDR3 is made up of 14 amino acids.

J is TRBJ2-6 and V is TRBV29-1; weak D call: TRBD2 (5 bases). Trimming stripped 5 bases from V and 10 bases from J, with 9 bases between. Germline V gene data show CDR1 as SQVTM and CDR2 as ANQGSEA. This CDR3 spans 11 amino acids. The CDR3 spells CSVSDSNVLTF. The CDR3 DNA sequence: TGCAGCGTTTCGGACTCAAACGTCCTGACTTTC.

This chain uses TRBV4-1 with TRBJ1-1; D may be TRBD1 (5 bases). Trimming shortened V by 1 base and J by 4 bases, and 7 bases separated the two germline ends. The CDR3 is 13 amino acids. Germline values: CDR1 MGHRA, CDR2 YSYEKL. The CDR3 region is CASSQGTSTEAFF. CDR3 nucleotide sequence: TGCGCCAGCAGCCAAGGGACAAGCACTGAAGCTTTCTTT.

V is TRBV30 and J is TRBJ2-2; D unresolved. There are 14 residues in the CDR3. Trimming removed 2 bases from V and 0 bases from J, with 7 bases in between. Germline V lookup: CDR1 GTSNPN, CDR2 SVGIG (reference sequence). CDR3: CAWSKDSNTGELFF. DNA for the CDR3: TGTGCCTGGAGTAAAGATTCGAACACCGGGGAGCTGTTTTTT. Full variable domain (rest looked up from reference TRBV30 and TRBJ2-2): SQTIHQWPATLVQPVGSPLSLECTVEGTSNPNLYWYRQAAGRGLQLLFYSVGIGQISSEVPQNLSASRPQDRQFILSSKKLLLSDSGFYLCAWSKDSNTGELFFGEGSRLTVL.

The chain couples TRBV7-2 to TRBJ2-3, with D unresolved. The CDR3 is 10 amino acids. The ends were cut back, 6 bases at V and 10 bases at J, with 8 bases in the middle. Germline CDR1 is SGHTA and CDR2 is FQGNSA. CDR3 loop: CASRSVAQYF. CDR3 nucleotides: TGTGCCAGCAGATCGGTCGCGCAGTATTTT.

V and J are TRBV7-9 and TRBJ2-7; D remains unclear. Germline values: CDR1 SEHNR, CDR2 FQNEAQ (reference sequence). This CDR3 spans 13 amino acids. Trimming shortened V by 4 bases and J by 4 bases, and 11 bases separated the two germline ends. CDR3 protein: CASSSPIRYEQYF. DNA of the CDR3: TGTGCCAGCAGCTCCCCGATACGGTACGAGCAGTACTTC. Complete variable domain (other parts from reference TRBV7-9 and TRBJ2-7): DTGVSQNPRHKITKRGQNVTFRCDPISEHNRLYWYRQTLGQGPEFLTYFQNEAQLEKSRLLSDRFSAERPKGSFSTLEIQRTEQGDSAMYLCASSSPIRYEQYFGPGTRLTVT.

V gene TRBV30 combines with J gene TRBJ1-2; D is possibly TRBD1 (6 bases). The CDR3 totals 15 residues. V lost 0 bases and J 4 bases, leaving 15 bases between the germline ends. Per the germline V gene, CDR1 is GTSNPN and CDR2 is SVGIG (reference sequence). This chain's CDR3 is CAWSVDPGAGYGYTF. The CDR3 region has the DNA TGTGCCTGGAGTGTAGACCCAGGGGCCGGCTATGGCTACACCTTC.